This is a list of T cell receptor beta chains from one sample in a study of T cell changes during pregnancy in multiple sclerosis. Generated by immunoSEQ multiplex PCR, the TCRdb table keeps only in-frame clones and is missing some. The data hold around 26,000 clones, with approximately 92% observed a single time. Source: CD8+ T cells from peripheral blood mononuclear cells, taken in the second trimester of pregnancy. The receptors derive from a female donor with multiple sclerosis, enrolled in a pregnancy study. CDR3s include the opening cysteine and the closing phenylalanine or tryptophan. A D gene is named only where the DNA matches it firmly.

d_call v_call cdr3_aa
TRBD1 TRBV27 CASSLSGTGLNEQFF
TRBD1 TRBV11-2 CASSLTGVNTEAFF
NA TRBV9 CASSVRGGLPSYEQYF
TRBD1 TRBV28 CASSLAFRRTGQPSYEQYF
NA TRBV27 CASSFTGTNEKLFF
TRBD2 TRBV6-4 CASSDSTSGIQYF
NA TRBV2 CARLPGHLNYGYTF
NA TRBV27 CASSLSSGSTDTQYF
NA TRBV7-9 CAILKEGSQYF
TRBD2 TRBV5-5 CASSLRWREGATGELFF
NA TRBV15 CATSRLATGELFF
NA TRBV14 CASSQVAAGDTQYF
TRBD2 TRBV30 CAWSPTSGRSYNEQFF
NA TRBV5-5 CASTPGIEQFF
NA TRBV20-1 CSARRVGEQYF
TRBD1 TRBV27 CASSLWTGRQETQYF
TRBD2 TRBV6-4 CASSIAGGGSDTQYF
TRBD2 TRBV29-1 CSVERGLAGSLEQFF
TRBD1 TRBV2 CASSARQGAFF
TRBD2 TRBV20-1 CSADSGTTQYF
NA TRBV28 CASNQTPSSYEQYF
TRBD1 TRBV12-5 CASGLPGQEAFF
TRBD1 TRBV27 CASSLSTGNEQFF
TRBD1 TRBV5-8 CASSLVTGANTEAFF
TRBD2 TRBV9 CASSVGGAGGGEQFF
NA TRBV6-6 CASSYSAEPSYGYTF
TRBD1 TRBV19 CATGTGYNEQFF
TRBD1 TRBV10-3 CAISVDREETQYF
NA TRBV19 CASSNGGEEITSFF
NA TRBV15 CATSRVKTVDEQFF
NA TRBV9 CASSGLLNTEAFF
TRBD1 TRBV6-5 CASSYGQGAVYEQYF
TRBD2 TRBV27 CASSLIRAGVEDTQYF
NA TRBV28 CASSLISTGGATEAFF
TRBD2 TRBV2 CASSERGLAGGYNEQFF
TRBD1 TRBV27 CASSLQLGQGRGGELFF
NA TRBV27 CASSWERSSYNEQFF
TRBD1 TRBV15 CATSRGTGGSYNEQFF
TRBD2 TRBV27 CASSFGGRSTDTQYF
NA TRBV4-3 CASSQDVLRRDQETQYF
TRBD1 TRBV7-9 CASNGDPPGQGDGTQYF
TRBD1 TRBV10-1 CASTGQGAICPMNTEAFF
NA TRBV25-1 CASSEWGAYNEQFF
NA TRBV25-1 CASRGLETQYF
TRBD2 TRBV5-1 CARTGTSGYNEQFF
TRBD2 TRBV6-1 CASSEEIVSLAGELNEQFF
NA TRBV13 CASSLLRVSSNEQFF
NA TRBV5-1 CASSLFQGVNTEAFF
NA TRBV7-9 CASSTSSGSKNTEAFF
NA TRBV6-1 CASTGRDNYQPQHF
NA TRBV6-5 CASLGGGTDTQYF